This T cell receptor (beta chain) was obtained from a study of T cell responses to AZD1222 COVID-19 vaccine. Overall study: The analysis combined second doses at about 4 or about 12 weeks. Broader study findings: A mostly white British donor set with more females was recruited, and clonal diversity was possibly underestimated.

This table comes from immunoSEQ multiplex PCR, and its TCRdb copy is limited to in-frame clones, with some not included. This sample has 100,000 to 140,000 clones, with about 90% found just once. This CDR3 comprises 15 residues. CDR1 and CDR2 (germline): MNHEY, SVGAGI. With V trimmed by 2 bases and J by 6 bases, 8 bases remained unmatched. Note on this clone: Its specificity is not known.

The rearrangement links TRBV6-5 to TRBJ2-7, with TRBD2 matching 9 bases. The sequencing here drew on peripheral blood, taken on day 0 of AZD1222 vaccination. The sequence derives from an adult in good health. CDR3 loop: CASSYMASGTGEQYF. Written as DNA, the CDR3 is TGTGCCAGCAGTTACATGGCTAGCGGGACTGGCGAGCAGTACTTC.